The 16 T cell receptor beta chains in this list originate from one sample, sequenced in a study of T cells in Graves' hyperthyroidism and ophthalmopathy. TCR beta CDR3 sequences were amplified from RNA transcripts. In the first-round RT-PCR of the TCR CDR3, the HTBI primer set was used. TCRdb re-analysed the multiplex PCR reads in MiXCR, keeping a single row per CDR3 protein. Of about 260,000 distinct CDR3 sequences listed, 20% to 30% are singletons. Sequenced sample: blood. The receptors here all came from a man aged 40-49 years with Graves' hyperthyroidism that later progressed to Graves' ophthalmopathy.

This clonotype showed up many times. CDR3 protein: CASSLGQIYGYTF. As DNA, the CDR3 is TGTGCCAGCAGCTTGGGACAGATCTATGGCTACACCTTC. The genes are TRBV7-2 and TRBJ1-2, with 7 bases aligning to TRBD1. This CDR3 spans 13 amino acids. V dropped 3 bases and J dropped 4; count of bases not matched to a gene: 2. Germline values: CDR1 SGHTA, CDR2 FQGNSA.

This clonotype appeared many times. The chain is built from TRBV11-3 and TRBJ1-1; 7 nucleotides agree with TRBD1. Germline V gene data show CDR1 as SGHNT and CDR2 as YENEEA. The CDR3 spans 12 residues. The junction had 5 bases not matched to a gene; V was cut back by 5 bases and J by 8 bases. In nucleotides, the CDR3 is TGTGCCAGCAGCGCAGGGGGGAAAGAAGCTTTCTTT. Translation gives CASSAGGKEAFF.

This clonotype has ten or more counts. The chain has TRBV4-1 and TRBJ2-7; D is unclear. Trimming removed 1 base at V and 1 base at J, with 8 bases between. Germline CDR1 and CDR2: MGHRA and YSYEKL. The CDR3 has 14 amino acids. CDR3 sequence (DNA): TGCGCCAGCAGCCAAGTTCCCAGGTCCTACGAGCAGTACTTC. Amino acid sequence: CASSQVPRSYEQYF.

This clonotype was detected ten times or more. CDR3 nucleotide sequence: TGCGCCAGCAGCCGGGGGACAGGGAGGACTGAAGCTTTCTTT. Protein: CASSRGTGRTEAFF. This chain uses TRBV5-1 with TRBJ1-1; 9 bases agree with TRBD1. The CDR3 spans 14 residues. The trim removed 4 bases at V and 5 bases at J, leaving 6 bases unmatched. Germline CDR1 is SGHRS and CDR2 is YFSETQ.

This chain uses TRBV7-6 with TRBJ1-1, with D perhaps matching TRBD1 (5 bases). Germline V lookup: CDR1 SGHVS, CDR2 FNYEAQ. V shed 4 bases and J shed 4 bases, with 16 bases lying between them. The CDR3 totals 15 residues. CDR3 sequence reads: CASSSQGGSSTEAFF. The CDR3 DNA is TGTGCCAGCAGCTCGCAGGGAGGCAGCTCCACTGAAGCTTTCTTT.

This clonotype appeared many times. The chain recombines TRBV9 with TRBJ1-1; no clear D gene. This CDR3 comprises 14 residues. In germline, CDR1 is SGDLS, CDR2 YYNGEE. Trimming cost V 2 bases and J 1 base, with 9 bases left between them. In DNA form, the CDR3 reads TGTGCCAGCAGCGTTTTAGAAAGGAACACTGAAGCTTTCTTT. Protein sequence: CASSVLERNTEAFF.

This clonotype was seen repeatedly, ten times or more. CDR3 bases: TGTGCCAGCAGCCAATCGAGTGGCACCTTACATGGCTACACCTTC. This codes for CASSQSSGTLHGYTF. The genes are TRBV16 and TRBJ1-2; no firm D call. The ends were cut back, 0 bases at V and 6 bases at J, with 14 bases in the middle. Per the germline V gene, CDR1 is KGHSY and CDR2 is FQNENV. This CDR3 comprises 15 residues.

This clonotype was recorded many times. This rearrangement joins TRBV6-2 or TRBV6-3 to TRBJ2-2, with 7 bases that match TRBD2. In germline, CDR1 is MNHEY, CDR2 SVGEGT. The V gene end was trimmed by 7 bases and the J gene end by 3 bases; junction bases not matched to a gene: 17. The CDR3 consists of 18 residues. For the CDR3, the DNA is TGTGCCAGCATTAAGGAGCGGGGCGTTGCTCACTACACCGGGGAGCTGTTTTTT. Amino acids: CASIKERGVAHYTGELFF.

The chain carries TRBV7-2 and TRBJ2-7, with 8 bases that match TRBD2. Per the germline V gene, CDR1 is SGHTA and CDR2 is FQGNSA. Unmatched junction bases numbered 10, after V lost 1 base and J lost 11 bases. The CDR3 contains 14 residues. This CDR3 reads CASSLDGAGDREYF. The CDR3 DNA reads TGTGCCAGCAGCTTAGATGGAGCGGGAGACAGAGAGTACTTC.

Ten or more counts support this clonotype. V is TRBV24-1 and J is TRBJ2-7, with a tentative D call TRBD1 (5 bases). Deletions cut 5 bases from V and 8 bases from J, with 12 bases between. The CDR3 covers 12 residues. Looked up from germline, CDR1 is KGHDR and CDR2 is SFDVKD. The CDR3 sequence is CATSATADKQYF. For the CDR3, the DNA is TGTGCCACCAGTGCCACCGCGGACAAGCAGTACTTC.

This clonotype was recorded at least ten times. This chain uses TRBV6-4 with TRBJ2-2; unclear D gene. Trimming removed 6 bases at V and 4 bases at J, with 9 bases between. The germline V gene has CDR1 MRHNA and CDR2 SNTAGT. The CDR3 runs to 13 residues. CDR3: CASSETITGELFF. The CDR3 nucleotides are TGTGCCAGCAGCGAAACAATCACCGGGGAGCTGTTTTTT.

This clonotype was counted many times. The genes are TRBV6-5 and TRBJ1-5; 8 bases align to TRBD1. This CDR3 spans 17 amino acids. Trimming cost V 2 bases and J 0 bases; bases outside gene matches: 6. Germline assignment: CDR1 MNHEY and CDR2 SVGAGI. This CDR3 reads CASSYTGGEDSNQPQHF. The CDR3, as DNA: TGTGCCAGCAGTTACACAGGGGGGGAGGATAGCAATCAGCCCCAGCATTTT.

In its sample, this clonotype was seen many times. V gene TRBV12-3 or TRBV12-4 combines with J gene TRBJ1-5, with TRBD1 as a possible D gene (5 bases). Deletions cut 7 bases from V and 5 bases from J, with 24 bases between. This CDR3 is 17 amino acids long. The CDR3 is CASTLGAPGLRYQPQHF. CDR3 nucleotides: TGTGCCAGCACCTTAGGGGCACCAGGGCTGAGATATCAGCCCCAGCATTTT.

This clonotype was found many times. The chain combines TRBV20-1 with TRBJ2-7, with D possibly matching TRBD2 (6 bases). V was cut by 8 bases and J by 1 base, with 21 bases left in between. CDR1 and CDR2 from the germline V gene are DFQATT and SNEGSKA (reference sequence). This CDR3 is built from 15 residues. The CDR3 sequence: CSPGVTVEGSYEQYF. DNA for the CDR3: TGCAGTCCGGGGGTAACGGTCGAGGGGTCCTACGAGCAGTACTTC.

The J gene is TRBJ2-6, the V gene TRBV7-8, with D hard to call. Trimming left V 4 bases short and J 0 bases short, with 13 bases between. The CDR3 is 17 amino acids. Germline CDR1 reads SGHVS; CDR2 reads FQNEAQ. CDR3 DNA: TGTGCCAGCAGCTGGCTCCCCAGGTCCTCTGGGGCCAACGTCCTGACTTTC. Protein product: CASSWLPRSSGANVLTF.

This chain links TRBV3-1 with TRBJ2-7, with a tentative D call TRBD2 (5 bases). Germline CDR1 LGHDT, CDR2 YNNKEL (reference sequence). The CDR3 runs to 15 residues. Trimming shortened V by 2 bases and J by 2 bases, and 13 bases separated the two germline ends. CDR3 DNA sequence: TGTGCCAGCAGCCAAACACGGACTCGTACCTACGAGCAGTACTTC. This sequence encodes CASSQTRTRTYEQYF.